This T cell receptor (beta chain) was documented in a study of vaccination and CD4 T cells after COVID-19. This sample's time point: late sampling 161 to 241 days after vaccination in three convalescent patients. Specified treatment: roughly 11-day PBMC culture with coronavirus spike peptide pools or control peptides (ViraFEST assay). Oncomine TCR Beta short-read sequencing was applied to DNA from cultured CD4+ T cells. TCRdb used MiXCR to reprocess the PCR reads, holding one entry per CDR3 protein. The data contain around 20,000 distinct CDR3 sequences, approximately 38% of them singletons. The CDR3 is 13 residues long. The ends were cut back, 3 bases at V and 4 bases at J, with 8 bases in the middle. CDR1 and CDR2 from the germline V gene are SGHTA and FQGNSA. Concerning this clonotype itself: Its antigen is not identified.

This TCR was recovered from a human donor who had recovered from COVID-19. The V gene is TRBV7-2, the J gene TRBJ2-3, with D tentatively TRBD1 (5 bases). Sequencing was performed on CD4+ T cells from blood, cultured in vitro, taken about 7 months after SARS-CoV-2 vaccination. Here the CDR3 reads CASSFQGADTQYF. CDR3 DNA: TGTGCCAGCAGCTTCCAGGGTGCAGATACGCAGTATTTT.